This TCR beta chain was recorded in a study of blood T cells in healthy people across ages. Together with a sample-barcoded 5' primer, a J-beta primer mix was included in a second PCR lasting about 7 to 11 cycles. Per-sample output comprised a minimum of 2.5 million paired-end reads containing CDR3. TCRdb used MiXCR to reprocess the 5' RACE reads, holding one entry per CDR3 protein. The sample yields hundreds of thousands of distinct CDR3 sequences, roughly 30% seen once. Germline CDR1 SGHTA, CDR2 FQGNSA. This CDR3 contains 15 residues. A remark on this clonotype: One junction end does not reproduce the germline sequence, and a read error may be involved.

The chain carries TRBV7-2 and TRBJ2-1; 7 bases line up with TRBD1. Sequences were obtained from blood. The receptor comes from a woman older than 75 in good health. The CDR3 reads CASRWDSARYNEQFF. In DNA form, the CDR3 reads TGTGCCAGCAGATGGGACAGCGCAAGATACAACGAGCAGTTCTTC.